This T cell receptor (beta chain) was retrieved from a study of cytomegalovirus exposure and HLA in healthy donors. General study findings and limits: There were around 160 TCR beta chains listed as cytomegalovirus-associated.

Remarks on this clone: Its antigen is not identified.

Only in-frame clones appear in the TCRdb table, and some are missing; sequencing was by immunoSEQ multiplex PCR. The data contain 60,000 to 85,000 clones, 95% to 96% of them singletons. This clonotype was obtained from a woman aged 18 to 35 in good health and CMV-seropositive. What was sequenced was PBMCs.

CDR3 region: CASSKLQGIGTEAFF. Here the CDR3 DNA reads TGTGCCAGCAGCAAATTGCAGGGGATTGGGACTGAAGCTTTCTTT. This chain joins TRBV11-2 and TRBJ1-1, with a possible D match to TRBD1 (6 bases). The germline CDR1 and CDR2 sequences are SGHAT and FQNNGV. This CDR3 spans 15 amino acids. V gave up 5 bases and J gave up 5 bases, with 18 bases separating them.